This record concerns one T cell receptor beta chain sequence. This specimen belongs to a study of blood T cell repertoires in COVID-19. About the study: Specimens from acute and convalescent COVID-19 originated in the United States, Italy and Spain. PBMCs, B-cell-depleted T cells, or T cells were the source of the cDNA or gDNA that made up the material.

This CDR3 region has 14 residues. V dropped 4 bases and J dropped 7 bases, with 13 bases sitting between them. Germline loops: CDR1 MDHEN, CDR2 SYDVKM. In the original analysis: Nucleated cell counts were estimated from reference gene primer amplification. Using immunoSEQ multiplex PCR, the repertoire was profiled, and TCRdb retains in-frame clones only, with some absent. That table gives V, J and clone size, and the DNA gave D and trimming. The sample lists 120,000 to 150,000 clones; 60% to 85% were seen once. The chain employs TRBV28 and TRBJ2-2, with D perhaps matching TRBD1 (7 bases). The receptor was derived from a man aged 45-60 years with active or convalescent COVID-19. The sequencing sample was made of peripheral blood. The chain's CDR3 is CASSSPGGGGELFF. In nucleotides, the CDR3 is TGTGCCAGCAGTTCCCCAGGGGGAGGCGGGGAGCTGTTTTTT.